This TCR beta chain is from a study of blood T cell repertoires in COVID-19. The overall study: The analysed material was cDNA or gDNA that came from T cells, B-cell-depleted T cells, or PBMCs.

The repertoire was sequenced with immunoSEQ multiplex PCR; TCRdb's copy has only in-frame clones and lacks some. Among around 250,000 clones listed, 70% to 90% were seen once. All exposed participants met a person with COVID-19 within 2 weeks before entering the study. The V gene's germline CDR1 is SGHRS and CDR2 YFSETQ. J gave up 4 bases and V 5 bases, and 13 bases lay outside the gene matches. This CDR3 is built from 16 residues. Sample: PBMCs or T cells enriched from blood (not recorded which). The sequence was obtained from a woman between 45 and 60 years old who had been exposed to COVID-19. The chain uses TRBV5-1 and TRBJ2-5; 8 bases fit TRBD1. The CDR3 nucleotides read TGCGCCAGCAGTCCCGTACGCGACAGGGGAAGAGAGACCCAGTACTTC. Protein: CASSPVRDRGRETQYF.